These 27 T cell receptor beta chains were sequenced from one sample in a study of T cells expressing NK-cell markers (TCRdb year 2020). Library creation used 5' RACE. The instrument given in TCRdb is Illumina HiSeq 2000. TCRdb reprocessed the raw reads; every CDR3 protein sequence is a single record, and DNA is not supplied. The sample table includes 550,000 to 600,000 distinct CDR3 sequences. The ten largest clones add up to roughly 3.6% of the sample. The sample consisted of blood T cells: a sorted CD56 or NKG2C T cell subset, CD4+ or CD8+ T cells, or bulk PBMC T cells (not recorded which). The receptors originated from a man aged 18 to 35 in good health. Donor details come from another sample of the same person, matched by shared clones.

The chain links TRBV7-9 to TRBJ2-4; TCRdb outputs TRBD2, but without DNA this stays unchecked. The CDR3 has 12 residues. Germline V CDR1 and CDR2: SEHNR, FQNEAQ (reference sequence). CDR3: CASRGTENIQYF.

The chain links TRBV5-1 to TRBJ1-1. The CDR3 extends over 16 amino acids. Germline assignment: CDR1 SGHRS and CDR2 YFSETQ. CDR3 residues: CASSFPPGRSAAEAFF.

The chain combines TRBV11-3 with TRBJ2-3. Germline CDR1 reads SGHNT; CDR2 reads YENEEA. This CDR3 has 15 amino acids. The CDR3 here is CASSLETGFRDTQYF.

V gene TRBV4-2 combines with J gene TRBJ2-2; TCRdb outputs TRBD2, but without DNA this stays unchecked. Per the germline V gene, CDR1 is LGHNA and CDR2 is YNFKEQ. The CDR3 contains 17 residues. The CDR3 loop is CASSQEVTSGLTGELFF.

The genes are TRBV12-3 or TRBV12-4 and TRBJ2-1; TCRdb gives TRBD2 as the D gene, but with no DNA this cannot be confirmed. The CDR3 consists of 15 residues. The CDR3 spells CASSLIGLSGSPGFF.

The chain employs TRBV7-9 and TRBJ2-3; the TCRdb call, TRBD1, lacks DNA for checking. Germline CDR1 SEHNR, CDR2 FQNEAQ (reference sequence). The CDR3 length is 13 residues. CDR3 in amino acids: CASSLGGPTTQYF.

The V gene is TRBV5-1, the J gene TRBJ2-1. The CDR3 is 16 amino acids. The germline gives CDR1 SGHRS, CDR2 YFSETQ. CDR3 sequence reads: CASSLALQGDYNEQFF.

The chain joins TRBV29-1 to TRBJ1-2; TCRdb selects TRBD1, and the lack of DNA leaves this call unchecked. Germline-derived CDR1 and CDR2 are SQVTM and ANQGSEA. This CDR3 contains 12 residues. This CDR3 reads CSVQGKNYGYTF.

The chain is built from TRBV24-1 and TRBJ2-1; the D call of TRBD1 rests on TCRdb alone, since no DNA is present to check it. The CDR3 is made up of 13 amino acids. Germline-derived CDR1 and CDR2 are KGHDR and SFDVKD. Here the CDR3 reads CATSDPQGSEQFF.

The chain couples TRBV4-3 to TRBJ2-2; TCRdb reports TRBD2, a call that lacks DNA to check it against. Germline V gene sequence: CDR1 LGHNA, CDR2 YSLEER. The length of the CDR3 is 16 residues. CDR3: CASSQEAAPNTGELFF.

V gene TRBV11-2 combines with J gene TRBJ2-6; the D call of TRBD1 rests on TCRdb alone, since no DNA is present to check it. From germline, CDR1 is SGHAT and CDR2 FQNNGV. CDR3 length: 17 amino acids. The CDR3 loop reads CASSLRGGFSGANVLTF.

This chain links TRBV5-1 with TRBJ2-2; TCRdb's assignment of TRBD1 cannot be checked, as there is no DNA. CDR1 and CDR2 (germline): SGHRS, YFSETQ. CDR3 length: 15 residues. This chain's CDR3 is CASSYIDRDAGELFF.

The J gene is TRBJ2-2, the V gene TRBV7-2; without DNA, the TCRdb call of TRBD1 cannot be checked. This CDR3 is 15 amino acids long. Germline loops: CDR1 SGHTA, CDR2 FQGNSA. CDR3 sequence: CASSLGLQGAGELFF.

The chain joins TRBV3-1 to TRBJ2-7; checking the TCRdb D call of TRBD2 is not possible without DNA. The germline V gene encodes CDR1 LGHDT and CDR2 YNNKEL (reference sequence). This CDR3 has 17 residues. The CDR3 loop is CASSQDGVGTSGYEQYF.

The chain joins TRBV12-5 to TRBJ2-1; TCRdb's D call, TRBD1, is unchecked because there is no DNA. Germline V gene sequence: CDR1 LGHNT, CDR2 FRNRAP. CDR3 size: 13 residues. This chain's CDR3 is CASGSSGSNEQFF.

This sequence joins TRBV5-5 and TRBJ2-4; TCRdb indicates TRBD1, and absent DNA this call remains unverified. Germline values: CDR1 SGHKS, CDR2 YYEKEE (reference sequence). The CDR3 extends over 15 amino acids. The CDR3 sequence: CASSPGVGAKNIQYF.

V gene TRBV5-8 combines with J gene TRBJ2-3. CDR1 is SGHTS, CDR2 YDEGEE, per germline. The CDR3 length is 16 residues. CDR3 amino acids: CASSLAISFNTDTQYF.

The CDR3 region is CASSYEAPDNQPQHF. V and J are TRBV6-5 and TRBJ1-5; TCRdb's assignment of TRBD1 cannot be checked, as there is no DNA. The CDR3 totals 15 residues. Germline V gives CDR1 MNHEY, CDR2 SVGAGI.

J is TRBJ1-1 and V is TRBV5-1. The CDR3 has 14 amino acids. Germline V gene data show CDR1 as SGHRS and CDR2 as YFSETQ. The CDR3 loop reads CASSLNLVGTEAFF.

The chain combines TRBV7-2 with TRBJ2-1; there is no DNA to check the TCRdb D call of TRBD1. The CDR3 has 15 residues. Germline CDR1 SGHTA, CDR2 FQGNSA. CDR3 protein: CASSLTGSSARRQFF.

The V call is TRBV20-1, the J call TRBJ2-2; no DNA is available, so the TRBD2 call from TCRdb remains unchecked. The V gene's germline CDR1 is DFQATT and CDR2 SNEGSKA (reference sequence). The CDR3 extends over 17 amino acids. CDR3 sequence: CSAREGTTGYDTGELFF.

V and J are TRBV29-1 and TRBJ2-1. The CDR3 totals 12 residues. Germline V gene data show CDR1 as SQVTM and CDR2 as ANQGSEA. The CDR3 sequence: CSVFGRLNEQFF.

Here the CDR3 reads CASSLAGNRGDQPQHF. This chain connects TRBV7-2 to TRBJ1-5; checking the TCRdb D call of TRBD1 is not possible without DNA. The CDR3 extends over 16 amino acids. Germline V gene lookup returns CDR1 SGHTA and CDR2 FQGNSA.

V gene TRBV28 combines with J gene TRBJ1-2. Germline assignment: CDR1 MDHEN and CDR2 SYDVKM. This CDR3 is 13 amino acids long. CDR3: CASKATGTVGYTF.

This chain uses TRBV11-2 with TRBJ2-1; TCRdb's assignment of TRBD2 cannot be checked, as there is no DNA. The CDR3 length is 19 residues. CDR1 is SGHAT and CDR2 is FQNNGV in the germline V gene. The CDR3 sequence is CASSQVRGRAPRGHNEQFF.

The V gene is TRBV10-3, the J gene TRBJ1-3; no DNA is available, so the TRBD1 call from TCRdb remains unchecked. The CDR3 extends over 17 amino acids. CDR1 and CDR2 from the germline V gene are ENHRY and SYGVKD. This chain's CDR3 is CAIYDRGGIGSGNTIYF.

The V gene is TRBV20-1, the J gene TRBJ2-7; the D call from TCRdb, TRBD1, cannot be confirmed without DNA. The CDR3 covers 14 residues. Germline CDR1 DFQATT, CDR2 SNEGSKA (reference sequence). The chain's CDR3 is CSASGQGASYEQYF.